A selection of T cell receptor beta chains follows, all from one sample in a study of blood T cell repertoires in COVID-19. Generated by immunoSEQ multiplex PCR, the TCRdb table keeps only in-frame clones and is missing some. The sample includes about 440,000 clones, about 85% of them seen just once. Sequencing was done on a sample of PBMCs or T cells enriched from blood (not recorded which). Receptors were obtained from a woman aged 18-35 years with acute COVID-19. Both conserved end residues are part of each CDR3. D genes are given only for firm matches. Rows may omit the clone size; those that give it use once, few, many or a size class.

>TRBJ1-1|TRBV5-1|-|-
CASSRPGLRDTEAFF
TGCGCCAGCAGCCGACCGGGACTGAGGGACACTGAAGCTTTCTTT
>TRBJ1-2|TRBV2|-|-
CASRNTPGNYGYTF
TGTGCCAGCAGAAATACCCCCGGGAACTATGGCTACACCTTC
>TRBJ2-2|TRBV25-1|-|-
CASSESGYTGELFF
TGTGCCAGCAGTGAATCGGGGTACACCGGGGAGCTGTTTTTT
>TRBJ2-3|TRBV7-2|-|TRBD1
CASSVNRDRSTDTQYF
TGTGCCAGCAGCGTGAACCGGGACAGGAGCACAGATACGCAGTATTTT
>TRBJ2-7|TRBV3-1/TRBV3-2|-|TRBD2
CASSQTGLQYF
TGTGCCAGCAGCCAGACGGGACTACAGTACTTC
>TRBJ1-1|TRBV7-6|-|TRBD1
CASSLGTGGAEAFF
TGTGCCAGCAGCTTAGGGACAGGGGGCGCCGAAGCTTTCTTT
>TRBJ2-7|TRBV29-1|-|-
CSATEGIRYEQYF
TGCAGCGCCACGGAGGGGATCCGCTACGAGCAGTACTTC
>TRBJ2-1|TRBV19|-|TRBD2
CASTPLAGREQFF
TGTGCCAGTACCCCCCTAGCGGGTCGTGAGCAGTTCTTC
>TRBJ2-3|TRBV3-1/TRBV3-2|-|TRBD1
CASSLTPGQGTDTQYF
TGTGCCAGCAGCCTCACTCCGGGACAGGGCACAGATACGCAGTATTTT
>TRBJ1-2|TRBV7-2|-|-
CASSLVLLANYGYTF
TGTGCCAGCAGCTTAGTGCTATTAGCTAACTATGGCTACACCTTC
>TRBJ2-7|TRBV27|-|-
CASSLWGGNSYEQYF
TGTGCCAGCAGTTTATGGGGCGGGAACTCCTACGAGCAGTACTTC
>TRBJ1-2|TRBV27|-|-
CASSQDKANYGYTF
TGTGCCAGCAGTCAGGACAAAGCTAACTATGGCTACACCTTC
>TRBJ2-3|TRBV13|-|-
CASSKGQSTDTQYF
TGTGCCAGCAGCAAGGGACAAAGCACAGATACGCAGTATTTT
>TRBJ2-3|TRBV13|once|TRBD2
CASSLITRSGRWSDTQYF
TGTGCCAGCAGCTTAATAACCCGGAGCGGGAGGTGGTCAGATACGCAGTATTTT
>TRBJ1-2|TRBV3-1/TRBV3-2|-|-
CASSHHMDGYTF
TGTGCCAGCAGCCATCACATGGATGGCTACACCTTC
>TRBJ2-7|TRBV6-5|-|TRBD2
CASSRTSGSTYEQYF
TGTGCCAGCAGCCGAACTAGCGGTAGTACCTACGAGCAGTACTTC
>TRBJ1-1|TRBV9|-|-
CASSPSKGEAFF
TGTGCCAGCAGCCCTTCGAAGGGGGAAGCTTTCTTT
>TRBJ2-1|TRBV11-3|-|-
CASSSSGYNEQFF
TGTGCCAGCAGCTCCAGCGGGTACAATGAGCAGTTCTTC
>TRBJ1-5|TRBV19|few|-
CASSMEFNQPQHF
TGTGCCAGTAGTATGGAGTTCAATCAGCCCCAGCATTTT
>TRBJ1-5|TRBV7-9|-|-
CASSASGSNQPQHF
TGTGCCAGCAGCGCGTCAGGTAGCAATCAGCCCCAGCATTTT
>TRBJ2-7|TRBV7-2|-|-
CASSLTVFSYEQYF
TGTGCCAGCAGCTTGACAGTCTTCTCCTACGAGCAGTACTTC
>TRBJ1-3|TRBV6-5|-|-
CASRASETGNTIYF
TGTGCCAGCAGGGCATCAGAAACTGGAAACACCATATATTTT
>TRBJ2-5|TRBV18|-|TRBD2
CASSSGLAGAQETQYF
TGTGCCAGCTCATCGGGACTAGCGGGGGCCCAAGAGACCCAGTACTTC
>TRBJ2-6|TRBV7-9|-|-
CASSRSPVGGRGANVLTF
TGTGCCAGCAGCCGTAGCCCAGTGGGGGGGCGAGGGGCCAACGTCCTGACTTTC
>TRBJ1-2|TRBV5-1|-|-
CASSLEGEGYGYTF
TGCGCCAGCAGCTTGGAAGGGGAGGGCTATGGCTACACCTTC
>TRBJ1-3|TRBV21-1|-|-
CASSKGRVGNTIYF
TGTGCCAGCAGCAAAGGCAGGGTCGGAAACACCATATATTTT
>TRBJ2-5|TRBV7-9|-|TRBD2
CASSLTSGGQETQYF
TGTGCCAGCAGCTTAACTAGCGGGGGACAAGAGACCCAGTACTTC
>TRBJ2-7|TRBV4-1|-|-
CASSPGVMSYEQYF
TGCGCCAGCAGCCCGGGGGTTATGTCCTACGAGCAGTACTTC
>TRBJ2-6|TRBV28|-|-
CASSLAGSGANVLTF
TGTGCCAGCAGTTTAGCGGGATCTGGGGCCAACGTCCTGACTTTC
>TRBJ1-5|TRBV7-8|-|-
CASSLASRPQPYSNQPQHF
TGTGCCAGCAGCTTAGCGTCTAGACCTCAACCATATAGCAATCAGCCCCAGCATTTT
>TRBJ2-5|TRBV24-1|-|TRBD1
CATSGPRQGQETQYF
TGTGCCACCAGTGGACCTCGACAGGGGCAAGAGACCCAGTACTTC
>TRBJ1-4|TRBV7-9|-|-
CASSLAGLATNEKLFF
TGTGCCAGCAGCTTAGCGGGACTTGCAACTAATGAAAAACTGTTTTTT
>TRBJ1-2|TRBV21-1|-|-
CASSKPRETNYGYTF
TGTGCCAGCAGCAAACCCAGGGAAACTAACTATGGCTACACCTTC
>TRBJ1-1|TRBV2|-|-
CASSDLANTEAFF
TGTGCCAGCAGTGATCTAGCTAACACTGAAGCTTTCTTT
>TRBJ1-2|TRBV7-9|many|TRBD1
CASSLSDRGGNGYTF
TGTGCCAGCAGCTTATCCGACAGGGGTGGGAATGGCTACACCTTC
>TRBJ1-6|TRBV2|once|-
CASSERGTWNNSPLHF
TGTGCCAGCAGTGAACGGGGGACTTGGAATAATTCACCCCTCCACTTT
>TRBJ2-5|TRBV4-1|once|-
CASSQDPEVETQYF
TGCGCCAGCAGCCAAGACCCGGAGGTGGAGACCCAGTACTTC
>TRBJ2-5|TRBV25-1|-|TRBD2
CASSVSGGAEETQYF
TGTGCCAGCAGTGTGAGCGGGGGGGCCGAAGAGACCCAGTACTTC
>TRBJ2-1|TRBV29-1|-|-
CSLEVTGGLLNEQFF
TGCAGCTTGGAGGTGACCGGGGGGCTTCTCAATGAGCAGTTCTTC
>TRBJ2-5|TRBV7-9|-|-
CASSLYAGEGETQYF
TGTGCCAGCAGCTTATATGCAGGGGAAGGGGAGACCCAGTACTTC
>TRBJ1-2|TRBV7-9|-|-
CASSSDTHYGYTF
TGTGCCAGCAGCTCGGACACCCACTATGGCTACACCTTC
>TRBJ2-7|TRBV5-6|-|-
CASSLVGHTPYEQYF
TGTGCCAGCAGCTTGGTGGGACACACTCCCTACGAGCAGTACTTC
>TRBJ1-1|TRBV5-1|-|TRBD1
CASSLGQGAFEAFF
TGCGCCAGCAGCCTAGGACAGGGGGCATTTGAAGCTTTCTTT